The 13 T cell receptor beta chains below all came from one sample that was sequenced in a study of blood T cell repertoires in COVID-19. TCRdb's table, derived via immunoSEQ multiplex PCR, lists solely in-frame clones and lacks some. The profile covers approximately 250,000 clones, with less than 90% appearing a single time and roughly 4.6% taken by the ten largest. Sequencing was carried out using peripheral blood. Receptors were obtained from a man aged 55 to 70 who had recovered from COVID-19.

The chain combines TRBV18 with TRBJ2-2, with TRBD1 matching 11 bases. With 4 bases clipped from V and 7 bases from J, the junction kept 14 bases outside the gene matches. The germline V gene encodes CDR1 KGHSH and CDR2 LQKENI. The CDR3 consists of 18 residues. The chain's CDR3 is CASSHLLPGQGDHGELFF. The CDR3 DNA reads TGTGCCAGCTCACACCTCCTTCCGGGACAGGGGGATCACGGGGAGCTGTTTTTT.

About this clone itself: At the DNA level, this CDR3 is encoded by other sequences in the same sample as well. The V gene is TRBV5-1, the J gene TRBJ1-4; 7 positions agree with TRBD1. CDR1 and CDR2 (germline): SGHRS, YFSETQ. V dropped 0 bases and J dropped 7; count of bases not matched to a gene: 0. The CDR3 spans 13 residues. CDR3 amino acids: CASSLGTGEKLFF. The CDR3 DNA reads as TGCGCCAGCAGCTTGGGGACAGGTGAAAAACTGTTTTTT.

This sequence joins TRBV2 and TRBJ2-5, with a weak D call TRBD1 (6 bases). V was cut by 2 bases and J by 3 bases, with 13 bases left in between. The CDR3 consists of 15 residues. The germline CDR1 and CDR2 sequences are SNHLY and FYNNEI. This chain's CDR3 is CASSEYRTVEETQYF. CDR3 nucleotide sequence: TGTGCCAGCAGTGAATATAGGACAGTGGAAGAGACCCAGTACTTC.

The DNA for the CDR3 is TGCGCCAGCAGCCAAGACAGGACAGGGTCAGAGACCCAGTACTTC. Encoded protein: CASSQDRTGSETQYF. The rearrangement uses TRBV4-1 and TRBJ2-5, with 8 nucleotides matching TRBD1. Germline trimming cut 0 bases from V and 4 bases from J; bases unmatched to any gene: 4. The CDR3 runs to 15 residues. Germline loops: CDR1 MGHRA, CDR2 YSYEKL.

Concerning this clone itself: At one end the junction does not follow the germline gene, possibly because of a read error. The rearrangement joins TRBV2 to TRBJ2-7; 8 nucleotides line up with TRBD1. The CDR3 contains 15 residues. Germline V gene lookup returns CDR1 SNHLY and CDR2 FYNNEI. The CDR3 sequence: CASSGKPRTGYGQYF. The CDR3 bases are TGTGCCAGCAGTGGAAAACCCAGGACAGGGTACGGGCAGTACTTC. Drawing the rest from reference TRBV2 and TRBJ2-7, the complete variable domain is EPEVTQTPSHQVTQMGQEVILRCVPISNHLYFYWYRQILGQKVEFLVSFYNNEISEKSEIFDDQFSVERPDGSNFTLKIRSTKLEDSAMYFCASSGKPRTGYGQYFGPGTRLTVT.

The genes are TRBV29-1 and TRBJ2-5, with D perhaps matching TRBD2 (5 bases). The CDR3 consists of 12 residues. Trimming left V 4 bases short and J 5 bases short, with 11 bases between. The germline CDR1 and CDR2 sequences are SQVTM and ANQGSEA. CDR3 sequence (DNA): TGCAGCGTTGTTTGGGAGTTGGAGACCCAGTACTTC. Translation gives CSVVWELETQYF.

The genes are TRBV18 and TRBJ1-6, with a weak D call TRBD1 (6 bases). This CDR3 has 15 amino acids. Germline loops: CDR1 KGHSH, CDR2 LQKENI. V was cut by 4 bases and J by 6 bases, with 13 bases left in between. The CDR3 loop is CASSLVGQINSPLHF. In nucleotides, the CDR3 is TGTGCCAGCTCACTAGTCGGACAGATTAATTCACCCCTCCACTTT.

This rearrangement joins TRBV3-1 (or the pseudogene TRBV3-2) to TRBJ2-5; D perhaps matches TRBD1 (6 bases). The CDR3 loop spans 15 amino acids. Germline V gene data show CDR1 as LGHDT and CDR2 as YNNKEL (reference sequence). The V end was cut by 4 bases, the J end by 5 bases, with 17 bases between. CDR3 residues: CASSRGTIRAETQYF. CDR3 DNA sequence: TGTGCCAGCAGCCGGGGGACAATCCGGGCGGAGACCCAGTACTTC.

The chain is built from TRBV2 and TRBJ2-3, with 7 bases identical to TRBD2. The trim removed 7 bases at V and 3 bases at J, leaving 13 bases unmatched. Germline V gene data show CDR1 as SNHLY and CDR2 as FYNNEI. CDR3 length equals 16 residues. CDR3: CASTDVTYGGTDTQYF. The CDR3 bases are TGTGCCAGCACTGATGTCACCTACGGGGGGACAGATACGCAGTATTTT.

The chain is built from TRBV30 and TRBJ2-6; D ambiguous. The CDR3 length is 14 residues. Germline assignment: CDR1 GTSNPN and CDR2 SVGIG (reference sequence). Trimming took 3 bases from V and 4 from J, leaving 10 bases between them. For the CDR3, the DNA is TGTGCCTGGAGCGCTAAGTGGGGGGCCAACGTCCTGACTTTC. It codes for CAWSAKWGANVLTF.

This clone was observed a handful of times. The chain couples TRBV6-5 to TRBJ2-7; D is perhaps TRBD1 (5 bases). Germline CDR1 reads MNHEY; CDR2 reads SVGAGI. Trimming cost V 11 bases and J 2 bases, with 16 bases left between them. CDR3 length: 13 amino acids. In nucleotides, the CDR3 is TGTGCCGCAGGGCCGTACAACCCCTACGAGCAGTACTTC. It translates to CAAGPYNPYEQYF.

This clone was detected only once. The chain carries TRBV18 and TRBJ1-1; D call uncertain. Per the germline V gene, CDR1 is KGHSH and CDR2 is LQKENI. CDR3 length equals 14 residues. The V gene lost 0 bases and the J gene lost 1 base, with 6 bases spanning the gap. The CDR3 DNA is TGTGCCAGCTCACCACCGGTGGCGAACACTGAAGCTTTCTTT. As protein: CASSPPVANTEAFF.

The CDR3 sequence: CASRPGQDNSPLHF. CDR3 coding DNA: TGTGCCAGCAGACCAGGACAGGATAATTCACCCCTCCACTTT. The chain is built from TRBV3-1 (or the pseudogene TRBV3-2) and TRBJ1-6; 7 bases align to TRBD1. Per the germline V gene, CDR1 is LGHDT and CDR2 is YNNKEL (reference sequence). There are 14 residues in the CDR3. V dropped 6 bases and J dropped 5; count of bases not matched to a gene: 4.